The source of this T cell receptor beta chain is a study of T cell repertoires in cytomegalovirus infection. Points from the study as a whole: Summed frequency of public TCR beta families distinguished CMV carriers with the relevant HLA.

The CDR3 totals 15 residues. Germline V gives CDR1 SGHTA, CDR2 FQGTGA. V was shortened by 3 bases and J by 4 bases, with 12 bases between the two germline ends. Using its own MiXCR run on the reads, TCRdb lists one record per CDR3 protein. The table includes 20,000 to 25,000 distinct CDR3 sequences, about 40% detected once. Comment on this clonotype: Its antigen remains unknown.

The receptor was derived from a human donor in good health (CMV status not recorded). Some clones in this sample may be carry-over from other donors' samples. The sample in question was CD8+ T cells from cultured PBMCs, obtained from culture after CMV antigen stimulation. This chain joins TRBV7-3 and TRBJ2-2, with D hard to call. CDR3 residues: CASSFQQSGTGELFF. In DNA, the CDR3 is TGTGCCAGCAGCTTCCAGCAGTCAGGCACCGGGGAGCTGTTTTTT.